This passage covers 8 T cell receptor beta chains from one sample sequenced in a study of blood T cell repertoires in COVID-19. Assay used: immunoSEQ multiplex PCR; TCRdb lists only in-frame clones, some missing. The repertoire holds around 140,000 clones, about nine tenths seen once, with 25% to 35% in the top ten. Sequencing input: peripheral blood. The receptors were gathered from a human donor in a cohort sampled during active COVID-19.

The chain combines TRBV2 with TRBJ1-2; TRBD1 might be the D (5 bases). The CDR3 length is 13 residues. With 6 bases removed from V and 4 bases from J, the gap between germline ends came to 12 bases. CDR1 SNHLY and CDR2 FYNNEI come from the germline V gene. The CDR3 is CASRAGELYGYTF. In DNA, the CDR3 is TGTGCCAGCAGGGCGGGGGAACTCTATGGCTACACCTTC.

J is TRBJ2-7 and V is TRBV11-2; D call uncertain. Germline CDR1 reads SGHAT; CDR2 reads FQNNGV. The length of the CDR3 is 13 residues. V was shortened by 5 bases and J by 0 bases, with 8 bases between the two germline ends. The CDR3 loop reads CASSVPVSYEQYF. The CDR3 nucleotides read TGTGCCAGCAGCGTCCCTGTCTCCTACGAGCAGTACTTC.

V gene TRBV11-2 combines with J gene TRBJ1-5; D unclear. The V end was cut by 0 bases, the J end by 5 bases, with 5 bases between. The length of the CDR3 is 13 residues. CDR1 is SGHAT and CDR2 is FQNNGV in the germline V gene. The CDR3 protein is CASSLDRDQPQHF. For the CDR3, the DNA is TGTGCCAGCAGCTTAGATCGGGATCAGCCCCAGCATTTT.

This chain links TRBV5-4 with TRBJ1-2; unclear D gene. CDR1 SGHNT and CDR2 YYREEE come from the germline V gene (reference sequence). This CDR3 has 12 residues. Between the trimmed V and J ends, which lost 3 bases and 8 bases, there was a span of 11 bases. The CDR3 DNA reads TGTGCCAGCAGCTCTTACTTGTACGGCTACACCTTC. Encoded protein: CASSSYLYGYTF.

This rearrangement joins TRBV30 to TRBJ1-2; TRBD1 matches at 9 bases. The length of the CDR3 is 13 residues. V shed 5 bases, J shed 6 bases, and the junction held 7 bases outside the gene matches. CDR1 is GTSNPN, CDR2 SVGIG, per germline (reference sequence). CDR3 sequence: CAWGKDRGNGYTF. CDR3 DNA: TGTGCCTGGGGAAAGGACAGGGGTAATGGCTACACCTTC.

The CDR3 DNA is TGCGCCAGCAGCCAAGATCGGTTGGTGGAGCCCCAGCATTTT. Its translation is CASSQDRLVEPQHF. The rearrangement links TRBV4-1 to TRBJ1-5; D remains unclear. In germline, CDR1 is MGHRA, CDR2 YSYEKL. Trimming removed 0 bases at V and 8 bases at J, with 11 bases between. The CDR3 extends over 14 amino acids.

This clone was seen more than once but under ten times. The J gene is TRBJ2-7, the V gene TRBV7-9, with 10 bases aligning to TRBD2. The J segment lost 5 bases and the V segment lost 2 bases, leaving 3 bases of the junction unmatched. CDR3 size: 14 residues. The germline V gene encodes CDR1 SEHNR and CDR2 FQNEAQ (reference sequence). The CDR3 is CASSLRTSGHEQYF. CDR3 DNA: TGTGCCAGCAGCTTAAGGACTAGCGGCCACGAGCAGTACTTC.

The J gene is TRBJ1-2, the V gene TRBV3-1 (or the pseudogene TRBV3-2); a possible D gene is TRBD1 (5 bases). The ends were cut back, 0 bases at V and 8 bases at J, with 10 bases in the middle. The CDR3 loop spans 13 amino acids. CDR1 and CDR2 from the germline V gene are LGHDT and YNNKEL (reference sequence). The CDR3 protein is CASSQEEGRGYTF. The CDR3 DNA reads TGTGCCAGCAGCCAAGAGGAGGGGCGCGGCTACACCTTC.